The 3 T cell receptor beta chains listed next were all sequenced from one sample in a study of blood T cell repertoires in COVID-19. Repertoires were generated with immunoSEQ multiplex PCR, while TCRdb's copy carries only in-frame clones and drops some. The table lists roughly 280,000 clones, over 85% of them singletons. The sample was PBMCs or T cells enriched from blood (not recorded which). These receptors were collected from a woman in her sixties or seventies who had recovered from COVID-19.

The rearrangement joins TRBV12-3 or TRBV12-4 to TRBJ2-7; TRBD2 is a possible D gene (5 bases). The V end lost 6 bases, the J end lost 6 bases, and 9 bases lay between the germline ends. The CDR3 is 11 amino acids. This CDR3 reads CASRSGIEQYF. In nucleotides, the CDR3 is TGTGCCAGCAGGTCCGGGATCGAGCAGTACTTC.

The CDR3, as DNA: TGTGCCTGGAGTTCTGGGGGGGGCGGCTACACCTTC. This gives the protein CAWSSGGGGYTF. The V and J genes are TRBV30 and TRBJ1-2, with TRBD1 as a possible D gene (6 bases). The CDR3 runs 12 residues. Germline CDR1 and CDR2: GTSNPN and SVGIG (reference sequence). The germline V and J ends were trimmed by 2 bases and 8 bases, with 12 bases remaining between them.

In DNA, the CDR3 is TGCGCCAGCAGCTTGGCCGCAGGGGGCGACACCGGGGAGCTGTTTTTT. This translates into CASSLAAGGDTGELFF. This chain uses TRBV5-1 with TRBJ2-2; 8 nucleotides match TRBD1. Germline CDR1 reads SGHRS; CDR2 reads YFSETQ. Losses at the gene ends were 0 bases for V and 3 bases for J; bases not matched to a gene: 4. The CDR3 is 16 residues long.